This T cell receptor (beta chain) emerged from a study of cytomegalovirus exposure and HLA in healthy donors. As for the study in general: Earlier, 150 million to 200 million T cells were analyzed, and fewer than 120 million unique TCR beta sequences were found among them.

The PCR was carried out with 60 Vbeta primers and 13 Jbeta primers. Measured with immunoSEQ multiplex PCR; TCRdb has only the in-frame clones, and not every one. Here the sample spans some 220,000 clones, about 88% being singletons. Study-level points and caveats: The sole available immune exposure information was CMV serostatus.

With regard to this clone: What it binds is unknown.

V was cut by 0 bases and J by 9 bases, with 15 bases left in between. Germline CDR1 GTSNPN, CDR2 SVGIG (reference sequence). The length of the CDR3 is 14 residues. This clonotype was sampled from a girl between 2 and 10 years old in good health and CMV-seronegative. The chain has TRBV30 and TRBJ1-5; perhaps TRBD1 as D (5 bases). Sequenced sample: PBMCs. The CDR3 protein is CAWSVPQGRLPQHF. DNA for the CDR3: TGTGCCTGGAGTGTCCCCCAGGGAAGGCTGCCCCAGCATTTT.